This T cell receptor beta chain comes out of a study of blood T cell repertoires in COVID-19. Whole-study context: Sites across the United States, Italy and Spain contributed samples from acute and convalescent COVID-19. Nucleic acid was either cDNA or gDNA, and it came from T cells, B-cell-depleted T cells, or PBMCs.

As originally analysed: For nucleated cells, counts were estimated from reference gene primer amplification. Profiled with immunoSEQ multiplex PCR; TCRdb holds only in-frame clones, not every one. The DNA was the basis for D and trimming; V, J and clone size are from that table. The data hold 100,000 to 150,000 clones, with around 89% observed a single time. This CDR3 has 13 amino acids. The germline V gene encodes CDR1 SGDLS and CDR2 YYNGEE. V lost 4 bases, J lost 8 bases, and 15 bases lay in between. Specimen: peripheral blood. The source of this sequence is a man between 50 and 59 years old with active or convalescent COVID-19. The V and J genes are TRBV9 and TRBJ1-1, with D maybe TRBD1 (6 bases). DNA of the CDR3: TGTGCCAGCAGCCTCCGGGACATAGGGGAAGCTTTCTTT. Translated: CASSLRDIGEAFF.